The sequence of this T cell receptor beta chain was determined in a study of cytomegalovirus exposure and HLA in healthy donors. Regarding the study as a whole: According to the study, about 180 TCR beta chains were cytomegalovirus-associated.

With respect to this clone: Its cognate antigen is unknown.

Amplification used 60 Vbeta primers and 13 Jbeta primers. Sequencing was performed with immunoSEQ multiplex PCR; in TCRdb, only in-frame clones are kept and a portion is missing. The sample holds 50,000 to 55,000 clones, about 81% seen once. Trimming shortened V by 5 bases and J by 4 bases, and 11 bases separated the two germline ends. The CDR3 consists of 13 residues. Looked up from germline, CDR1 is SGHAT and CDR2 is FQDESV (reference sequence). The clonotype originates from a boy between 5 and 17 years old in good health and CMV-seropositive. Sequencing was carried out using PBMCs. V and J are TRBV11-1 and TRBJ1-1; no clear D. CDR3 amino acids: CASSPAGGTEAFF. Here the CDR3 DNA reads TGTGCCAGCAGCCCCGCCGGAGGCACTGAAGCTTTCTTT.